These T cell receptor beta chains were read from a single sample in a study of OX40 agonist ivuxolimab in advanced cancers. The assay was immunoSEQ multiplex PCR, and TCRdb's table has in-frame clones only and misses some. The sample yields around 80,000 clones, around 94% seen once. The material sequenced was CD4+ or CD8+ T cells sorted from blood, taken in a trial of the OX40 agonist ivuxolimab. These receptors came from an adult with an advanced solid tumor such as melanoma, head and neck, liver or kidney cancer. Both conserved end residues are part of each CDR3. Fields, in order: D gene, V gene, clone size, J gene, CDR3 DNA, CDR3 protein. A D gene is named only where the DNA matches it firmly. Not every row has a clone size; where given, it reads once, few, many or a size class.

TRBD1	TRBV27	-	TRBJ2-2	TGTGCCAGCAGTTACCCGGGACAGGGGGCAACCGGGGAGCTGTTTTTT	CASSYPGQGATGELFF
-	TRBV6-5	-	TRBJ2-3	TGTGCCAGCAGTCGCCGGCCCGCCGGAGATACGCAGTATTTT	CASSRRPAGDTQYF
-	TRBV28	-	TRBJ2-5	TGTGCCAGCAGTCGGCCAGGTCCGGGTTCCCAAGAGACCCAGTACTTC	CASSRPGPGSQETQYF
TRBD1	TRBV7-9	-	TRBJ1-3	TGTGCCAGCAGCTTAGCGCCCCCCGGGACAGGCTCTGGAAACACCATATATTTT	CASSLAPPGTGSGNTIYF
-	TRBV5-1	-	TRBJ2-7	TGCGCCAGCAGCTTGCTCCCCGACTCGGGCCCCTACGAGCAGTACTTC	CASSLLPDSGPYEQYF
TRBD1	TRBV9	-	TRBJ2-4	TGTGCCAGCAGCGTAGGAGGGGGCGCCAAAAACATTCAGTACTTC	CASSVGGGAKNIQYF
-	TRBV6-5	-	TRBJ1-6	TGTGCCAGCAGTTACTCACCGGACATAAGGGATTCACCCCTCCACTTT	CASSYSPDIRDSPLHF
-	TRBV7-6	-	TRBJ2-1	TGTGCCAGCAGCTTCTCCGGGACCGTGAATGAGCAGTTCTTC	CASSFSGTVNEQFF
TRBD1	TRBV14	few	TRBJ1-4	TGTGCCAGCAGCCCACAGGGGATGACAACTAATGAAAAACTGTTTTTT	CASSPQGMTTNEKLFF
-	TRBV4-3	-	TRBJ1-1	TGCGCCAGCAGCCAAGATAGTACAGGGCTCAACACTGAAGCTTTCTTT	CASSQDSTGLNTEAFF
TRBD1	TRBV28	-	TRBJ2-7	TGTGCCAGCAGTTTCCTGGGGACAGGCTACGAGCAGTACTTC	CASSFLGTGYEQYF
-	TRBV2	-	TRBJ1-3	TGTGCCAGCCTAGACAGTAACTCTGGAAACACCATATATTTT	CASLDSNSGNTIYF
-	TRBV27	few	TRBJ2-2	TGTGCCAGCAGCTTTAACACCGGGGAGCTGTTTTTT	CASSFNTGELFF
TRBD1	TRBV5-1	-	TRBJ1-6	TGCGCCAGCAGCTTGGGAGGACAGGCTTCACCCCTCCACTTT	CASSLGGQASPLHF
-	TRBV27	-	TRBJ2-1	TGTGCCAGCAGCACAGCCGACTCCTACAATGAGCAGTTCTTC	CASSTADSYNEQFF
TRBD1	TRBV19	-	TRBJ2-1	TGTGCCAGTACCACAGACAGGGGAACCTACAATGAGCAGTTCTTC	CASTTDRGTYNEQFF
TRBD1	TRBV5-6	-	TRBJ1-5	TGTGCCAGCAGCTCGGGACAGGGAACCAATCAGCCCCAGCATTTT	CASSSGQGTNQPQHF